This entry lists 10 T cell receptor beta chains sequenced from one sample in a study of OX40 agonist ivuxolimab in advanced cancers. Assay: immunoSEQ multiplex PCR; the TCRdb copy retains only in-frame clones and omits some. Here the sample spans 30,000 or so clones, around four fifths being singletons. The sequencing here drew on CD4+ or CD8+ T cells sorted from blood, taken in a trial of the OX40 agonist ivuxolimab. These receptors were obtained from an adult with an advanced solid tumor such as melanoma, head and neck, liver or kidney cancer.

The chain has TRBV2 and TRBJ2-7; no reliable D call. Germline loops: CDR1 SNHLY, CDR2 FYNNEI. The germline V and J ends were trimmed by 6 bases and 3 bases, with 6 bases remaining between them. CDR3 size: 11 residues. As DNA, the CDR3 is TGTGCCAGCAGCCGCTACTACGAGCAGTACTTC. It specifies CASSRYYEQYF.

The chain recombines TRBV5-6 with TRBJ2-7; no clear D gene. Germline V gene sequence: CDR1 SGHDT, CDR2 YYEEEE. The CDR3 contains 16 residues. The germline V and J ends were trimmed by 0 bases and 6 bases, with 19 bases remaining between them. CDR3 region: CASSLGRHLRVGEQYF. The CDR3 region has the DNA TGTGCCAGCAGCTTGGGAAGACATCTTCGGGTGGGCGAGCAGTACTTC.

The chain combines TRBV28 with TRBJ2-2, with a weak D call TRBD1 (6 bases). Germline V gene data show CDR1 as MDHEN and CDR2 as SYDVKM. Trimming pared 3 bases from V and 9 bases from J, leaving 11 bases between. This CDR3 is 13 amino acids long. The CDR3 region has the DNA TGTGCCAGCAGTTTCCTGTGGGGGCGGGAGCTGTTTTTT. The encoded protein is CASSFLWGRELFF.

The rearrangement joins TRBV14 to TRBJ2-2; D remains ambiguous. The length of the CDR3 is 14 residues. The germline V gene has CDR1 SGHDN and CDR2 FVKESK. V lost 2 bases and J lost 1, with 5 bases in between. The CDR3 region is CASSQPGNTGELFF. CDR3 sequence (DNA): TGTGCCAGCAGCCAACCGGGGAACACCGGGGAGCTGTTTTTT.

With respect to this clone: A junction end diverges from the germline sequence, so it may reflect a read error. DNA for the CDR3: TGCAGCGCTGAAGACAATGGAAACGAGCAGTACTTC. Translated, it gives CSAEDNGNEQYF. The chain combines TRBV29-1 with TRBJ2-7, with D unclear. Germline CDR1 reads SQVTM; CDR2 reads ANQGSEA. The CDR3 is made up of 12 amino acids.

The V gene is TRBV6-1, the J gene TRBJ1-6; no clear D gene. Deletions cut 3 bases from V and 7 bases from J, with 4 bases between. Germline V gene lookup returns CDR1 MNHNS and CDR2 SASEGT. This CDR3 has 12 amino acids. CDR3 sequence reads: CASSDYNSPLHF. The CDR3 DNA reads as TGTGCCAGCAGTGATTACAATTCACCCCTCCACTTT.

As to this clone: The identical CDR3 is also encoded by other nucleotide sequences in the sample. This sequence joins TRBV12-5 and TRBJ1-5, with D perhaps TRBD1 (6 bases). In germline, CDR1 is LGHNT, CDR2 FRNRAP. The CDR3 sequence is 15 residues long. Trimming cost V 3 bases and J 6 bases, with 15 bases left between them. The CDR3 sequence: CASGFSPGVVQPQHF. The CDR3 DNA sequence: TGTGCTAGTGGTTTCAGCCCAGGGGTGGTTCAGCCCCAGCATTTT. Together with reference TRBV12-5 and TRBJ1-5, the CDR3 gives the full variable domain: DARVTQTPRHKVTEMGQEVTMRCQPILGHNTVFWYRQTMMQGLELLAYFRNRAPLDDSGMPKDRFSAEMPDATLATLKIQPSEPRDSAVYFCASGFSPGVVQPQHFGDGTRLSIL.

This clone has a single count. This rearrangement joins TRBV19 to TRBJ2-2; D might be TRBD1 (6 bases). Germline CDR1 LNHDA, CDR2 SQIVND (reference sequence). CDR3 length: 15 residues. Trimming stripped 7 bases from V and 4 bases from J, with 16 bases between. The CDR3 nucleotides are TGTGCCAGTACAAGACAGGCCTCCGCCACCGGGGAGCTGTTTTTT. Translation: CASTRQASATGELFF.

The chain has TRBV6-5 and TRBJ1-1; D uncertain. Germline CDR1 MNHEY, CDR2 SVGAGI. Trimming pared 6 bases from V and 5 bases from J, leaving 13 bases between. The CDR3 spans 13 residues. Here the CDR3 reads CASRSPKGTEAFF. The DNA for the CDR3 is TGTGCCAGCAGATCCCCGAAGGGTACTGAAGCTTTCTTT.

On this clone: Relative to the germline gene, one junction end is altered; a read error may explain this. The chain is built from TRBV5-1 and TRBJ2-1; TRBD2 is a possible D gene (6 bases). The CDR3 contains 13 residues. CDR1 and CDR2 (germline): SGHRS, YFSETQ. CDR3 bases: TGCGCCAGCAGCTCGGAAGGAGGGTTCGATATAATCTTC. This encodes CASSSEGGFDIIF.